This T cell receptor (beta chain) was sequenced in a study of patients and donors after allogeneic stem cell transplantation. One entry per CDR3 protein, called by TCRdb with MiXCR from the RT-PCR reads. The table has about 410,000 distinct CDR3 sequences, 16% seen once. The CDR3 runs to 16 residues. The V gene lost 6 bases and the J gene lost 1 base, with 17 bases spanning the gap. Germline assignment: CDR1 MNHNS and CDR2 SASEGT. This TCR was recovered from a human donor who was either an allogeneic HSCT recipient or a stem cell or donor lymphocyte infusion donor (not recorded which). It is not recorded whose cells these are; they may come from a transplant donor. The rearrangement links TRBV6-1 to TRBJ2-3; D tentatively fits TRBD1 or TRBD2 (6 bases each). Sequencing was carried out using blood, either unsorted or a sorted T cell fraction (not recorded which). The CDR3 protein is CASREGERVGTDTQYF. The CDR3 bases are TGTGCCAGCAGAGAGGGGGAGCGGGTTGGCACAGATACGCAGTATTTT.